This passage covers 4 T cell receptor beta chains from one sample sequenced in a study of cytomegalovirus exposure and HLA in healthy donors. The PCR employed 60 Vbeta primers together with 13 Jbeta primers. Profiling relied on immunoSEQ multiplex PCR, and the TCRdb table lists in-frame clones only, not all of them. The data contain 150,000 to 200,000 clones, 70% to 85% of them seen just once; the ten biggest clones take up under 2.5%. Sequenced input: PBMCs. Source of these receptors: a man aged 35 to 55 in good health and CMV-seronegative.

The rearrangement uses TRBV6-1 and TRBJ1-2; D is uncertain. This CDR3 spans 11 amino acids. Deletions cut 0 bases from V and 10 bases from J, with 6 bases between. Germline V gives CDR1 MNHNS, CDR2 SASEGT. CDR3: CASSEARVYTF. CDR3 DNA sequence: TGTGCCAGCAGTGAAGCGAGAGTCTACACCTTC.

This chain's CDR3 is CASSQDRAAGELFF. The CDR3 coding sequence is TGTGCCAGCAGTCAGGACAGGGCCGCCGGGGAGCTGTTTTTT. The rearrangement links TRBV6-4 to TRBJ2-2, with TRBD1 identical over 8 bases. Germline V gene sequence: CDR1 MRHNA, CDR2 SNTAGT. The CDR3 is 14 residues long. The junction had 5 bases not matched to a gene; V was cut back by 5 bases and J by 6 bases.

This chain connects TRBV29-1 to TRBJ2-2, with no clear D. V lost 6 bases and J 3 bases, leaving 11 bases between the germline ends. In germline, CDR1 is SQVTM, CDR2 ANQGSEA. The CDR3 totals 13 residues. Here the CDR3 DNA reads TGCAGCGTCAGACTGCCCGACACCGGGGAGCTGTTTTTT. Translating gives CSVRLPDTGELFF.

The rearrangement links TRBV13 to TRBJ2-7; 11 bases are a match to TRBD2. Per the germline V gene, CDR1 is PRHDT and CDR2 is FYEKMQ (reference sequence). The V gene end was trimmed by 1 base and the J gene end by 3 bases; junction bases not matched to a gene: 5. This CDR3 contains 16 residues. CDR3 sequence reads: CASSLDGTSGSYEQYF. The CDR3 bases are TGTGCCAGCAGCTTAGACGGAACTAGCGGGAGCTACGAGCAGTACTTC.